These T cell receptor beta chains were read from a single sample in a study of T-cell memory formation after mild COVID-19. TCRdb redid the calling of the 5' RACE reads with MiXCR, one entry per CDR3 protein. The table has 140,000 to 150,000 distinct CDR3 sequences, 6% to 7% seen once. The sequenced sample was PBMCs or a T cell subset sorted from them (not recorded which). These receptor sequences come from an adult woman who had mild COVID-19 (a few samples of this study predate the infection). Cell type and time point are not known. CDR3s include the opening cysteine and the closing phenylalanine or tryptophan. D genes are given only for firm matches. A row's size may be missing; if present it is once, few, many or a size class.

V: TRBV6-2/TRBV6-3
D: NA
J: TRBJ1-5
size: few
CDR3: CASRRYGQPQHF
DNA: TGTGCCAGCAGAAGGTACGGGCAGCCCCAGCATTTT

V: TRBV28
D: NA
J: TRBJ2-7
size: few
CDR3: CASSSPATRRYF
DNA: TGTGCCAGCAGTTCGCCTGCTACAAGACGGTACTTC

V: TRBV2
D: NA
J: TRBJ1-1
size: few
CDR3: CASILAVGTEAFF
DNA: TGTGCCAGCATCTTGGCCGTAGGGACTGAAGCTTTCTTT

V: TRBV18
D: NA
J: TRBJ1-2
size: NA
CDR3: CASSFQKRHPGGHGYTF
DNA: TGTGCCAGCTCATTTCAAAAGAGGCACCCGGGAGGCCATGGCTACACCTTC

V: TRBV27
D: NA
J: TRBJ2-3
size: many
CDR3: CASSRRQVLGRDTQYF
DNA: TGTGCCAGCAGCCGTCGACAGGTTTTGGGTAGGGATACGCAGTATTTT

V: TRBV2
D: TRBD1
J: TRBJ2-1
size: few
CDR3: CASRPGQGMWFF
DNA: TGTGCCAGCAGGCCAGGACAGGGTATGTGGTTCTTC

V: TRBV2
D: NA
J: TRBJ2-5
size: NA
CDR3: CASAAEKETQYF
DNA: TGTGCCTCCGCGGCAGAGAAAGAGACCCAGTACTTC

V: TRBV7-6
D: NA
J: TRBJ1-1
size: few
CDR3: CASSKRYGKNTEAFF
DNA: TGTGCCAGCAGCAAAAGGTACGGGAAGAACACTGAAGCTTTCTTT

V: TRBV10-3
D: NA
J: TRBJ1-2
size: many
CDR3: CAISGRGAGHYGYTF
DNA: TGTGCCATCAGCGGACGGGGGGCCGGGCACTATGGCTACACCTTC

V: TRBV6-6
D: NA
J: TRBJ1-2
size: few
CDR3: CASSYSQGNYGYTF
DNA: TGTGCCAGCAGTTACTCGCAGGGAAACTATGGCTACACCTTC

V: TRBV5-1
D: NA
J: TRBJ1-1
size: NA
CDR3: CASSPKWGAGNTEAFF
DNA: TGCGCCAGCAGCCCAAAGTGGGGGGCTGGTAACACTGAAGCTTTCTTT

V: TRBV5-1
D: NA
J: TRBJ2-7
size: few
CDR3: CASSPGASLYYF
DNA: TGCGCCAGCAGTCCCGGGGCCTCCCTCTATTACTTC

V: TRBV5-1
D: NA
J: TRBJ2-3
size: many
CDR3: CASSLRRESDTQYF
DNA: TGCGCCAGCAGCTTGCGTAGGGAGTCGGATACGCAGTATTTT

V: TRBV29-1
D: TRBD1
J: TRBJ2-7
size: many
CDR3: CSVEGTGAYEQYF
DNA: TGCAGCGTTGAAGGGACAGGGGCCTACGAGCAGTACTTC

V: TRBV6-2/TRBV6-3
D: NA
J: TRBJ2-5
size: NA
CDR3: CASGGTYISETQYF
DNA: TGTGCCAGCGGCGGGACCTACATTTCTGAGACCCAGTACTTC

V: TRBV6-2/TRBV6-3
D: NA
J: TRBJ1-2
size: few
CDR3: CASSSARFLGYTF
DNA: TGTGCCAGCAGTTCGGCTCGATTCCTAGGCTACACCTTC

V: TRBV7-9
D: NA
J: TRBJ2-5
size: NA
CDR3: CASSLSSLGRRGEETQYF
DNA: TGTGCCAGCAGCTTAAGCTCCTTGGGACGGAGGGGAGAAGAGACCCAGTACTTC

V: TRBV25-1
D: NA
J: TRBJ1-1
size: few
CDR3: CASSAPLGEGGNTEAFF
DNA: TGTGCCAGCAGTGCTCCGCTAGGAGAGGGAGGGAACACTGAAGCTTTCTTT

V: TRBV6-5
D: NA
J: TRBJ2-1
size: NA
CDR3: CASRDRFKGEQFF
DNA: TGTGCCAGCCGAGACAGGTTTAAGGGTGAGCAGTTCTTC

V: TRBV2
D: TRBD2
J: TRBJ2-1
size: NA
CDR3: CASSVGRGEQFF
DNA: TGTGCCAGCAGTGTGGGGCGGGGGGAGCAGTTCTTC

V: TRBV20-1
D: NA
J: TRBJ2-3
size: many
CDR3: CSAGIFGYSTDTQYF
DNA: TGCAGTGCTGGGATTTTTGGGTATAGCACAGATACGCAGTATTTT

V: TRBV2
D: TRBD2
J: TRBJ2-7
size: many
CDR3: CASRGLAGRYEQYF
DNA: TGTGCCAGCAGGGGACTAGCGGGACGCTACGAGCAGTACTTC

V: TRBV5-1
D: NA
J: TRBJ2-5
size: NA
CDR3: CASSLKDLGETQYF
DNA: TGCGCCAGCAGCTTGAAAGACCTTGGGGAGACCCAGTACTTC

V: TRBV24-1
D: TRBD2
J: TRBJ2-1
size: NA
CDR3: CATSDLTVRGYNEQFF
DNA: TGTGCCACCAGTGATTTGACGGTGCGGGGGTACAATGAGCAGTTCTTC

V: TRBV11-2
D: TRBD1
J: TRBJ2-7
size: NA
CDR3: CASSLLTGATSYEQYF
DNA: TGTGCCAGCAGCTTACTTACAGGGGCAACCTCCTACGAGCAGTACTTC

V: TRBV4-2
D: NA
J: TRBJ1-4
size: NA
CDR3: CASSRGGAGEKLFF
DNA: TGTGCCAGCAGCCGAGGTGGGGCAGGTGAAAAACTGTTTTTT

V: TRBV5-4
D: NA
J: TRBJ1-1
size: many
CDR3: CASSLARANTEAFF
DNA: TGTGCCAGCAGCTTGGCCAGGGCGAACACTGAAGCTTTCTTT

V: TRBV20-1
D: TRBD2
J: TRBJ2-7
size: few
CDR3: CSARDGTIYEQYF
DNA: TGCAGTGCTAGAGACGGGACTATCTACGAGCAGTACTTC

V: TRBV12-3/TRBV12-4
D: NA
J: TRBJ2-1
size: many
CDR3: CASTTPVTNGLNEQFF
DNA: TGTGCCAGCACTACTCCCGTGACGAATGGACTTAATGAGCAGTTCTTC

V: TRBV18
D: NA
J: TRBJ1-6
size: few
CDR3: CASSPGQKSPLHF
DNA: TGTGCCAGCTCACCGGGACAAAAATCACCCCTCCACTTT

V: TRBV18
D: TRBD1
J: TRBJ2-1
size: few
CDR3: CASSSLLDRGSINEQFF
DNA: TGTGCCAGCTCATCGCTACTGGACAGGGGGTCTATCAATGAGCAGTTCTTC

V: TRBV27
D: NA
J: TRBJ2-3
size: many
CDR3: CASQAGGLSTDTQYF
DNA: TGTGCCAGTCAGGCGGGCGGGCTATCCACAGATACGCAGTATTTT

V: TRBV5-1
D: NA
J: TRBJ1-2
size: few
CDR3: CASSLAHSGVNYGYTF
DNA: TGCGCCAGCAGCTTGGCCCACAGCGGAGTAAACTATGGCTACACCTTC

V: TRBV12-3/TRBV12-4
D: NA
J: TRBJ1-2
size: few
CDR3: CASSFQGGHGYTF
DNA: TGTGCCAGCAGTTTTCAGGGTGGGCATGGCTACACCTTC

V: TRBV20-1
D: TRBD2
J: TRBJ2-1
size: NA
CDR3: CSVPLAGGLNEQFF
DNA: TGCAGTGTTCCGTTAGCGGGAGGGCTGAATGAGCAGTTCTTC

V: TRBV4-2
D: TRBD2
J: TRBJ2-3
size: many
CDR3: CASSQELAGGTDTQYF
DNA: TGTGCCAGCAGCCAAGAACTAGCGGGAGGGACAGATACGCAGTATTTT

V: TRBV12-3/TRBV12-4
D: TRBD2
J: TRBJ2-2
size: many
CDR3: CASSSLAGVLGELFF
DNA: TGTGCCAGCAGTTCACTAGCGGGGGTCCTCGGGGAGCTGTTTTTT

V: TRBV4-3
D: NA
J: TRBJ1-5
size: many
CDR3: CASSQGGAYSNQPQHF
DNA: TGCGCCAGCAGCCAAGGCGGGGCTTATAGCAATCAGCCCCAGCATTTT

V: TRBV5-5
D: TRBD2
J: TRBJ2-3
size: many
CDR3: CASSLVSYVGTRRFPRTDTQYF
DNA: TGTGCCAGCAGCTTGGTCAGTTACGTCGGGACTAGGAGGTTTCCTCGCACAGATACGCAGTATTTT

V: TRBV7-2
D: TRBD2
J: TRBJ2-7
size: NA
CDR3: CASSTLPGLAGKQTYEQYF
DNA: TGTGCCAGCAGCACCCTTCCGGGACTAGCGGGGAAGCAAACCTACGAGCAGTACTTC

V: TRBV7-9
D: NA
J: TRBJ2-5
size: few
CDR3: CASSLGGGAGRTQYF
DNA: TGTGCCAGCAGCTTAGGAGGCGGGGCCGGGAGAACCCAGTACTTC

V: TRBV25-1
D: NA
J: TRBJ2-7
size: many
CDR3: CASSGHLSEQYF
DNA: TGTGCCAGCAGTGGACACCTCTCCGAGCAGTACTTC

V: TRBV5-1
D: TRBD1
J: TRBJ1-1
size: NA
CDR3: CASSPSPDRVGTEAFF
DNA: TGCGCCAGCAGCCCTTCTCCCGACAGGGTGGGCACTGAAGCTTTCTTT

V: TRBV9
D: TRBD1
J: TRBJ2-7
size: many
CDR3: CASSVGQGAREQYF
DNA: TGTGCCAGCAGCGTAGGACAGGGGGCTCGGGAGCAGTACTTC

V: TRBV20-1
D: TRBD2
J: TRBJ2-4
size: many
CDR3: CSARDPMTSADLAKNIQYF
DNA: TGCAGTGCTAGAGATCCCATGACTAGCGCCGATCTAGCCAAAAACATTCAGTACTTC

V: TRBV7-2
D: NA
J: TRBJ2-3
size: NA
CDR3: CASTKQGGDTQYF
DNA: TGTGCCAGCACCAAACAGGGAGGGGATACGCAGTATTTT